This T cell receptor (beta chain) was retrieved from a study of cytomegalovirus exposure and HLA in healthy donors. Healthy bone marrow donors made up the donors. Overall study results and limits: Apart from CMV serostatus, no immune exposure information was available. A later analysis showed that HLA-associated TCR beta chains had undergone more clonal expansion than equally common others.

In the PCR, 60 Vbeta and 13 Jbeta primers were used. Measured with immunoSEQ multiplex PCR; TCRdb has only the in-frame clones, and not every one. The repertoire holds just over 200,000 clones, with under 70% as singletons. In the case of this clone: Its specificity is not known.

The V segment lost 5 bases and the J segment 8 bases; nucleotides outside the gene matches: 10. CDR3 length equals 15 residues. Germline V gene sequence: CDR1 SGHNT, CDR2 YENEEA. The V and J genes are TRBV11-3 and TRBJ1-4; 8 bases fit TRBD1. The specimen sequenced was PBMCs. The sequence was collected from a man between 40 and 49 years old in good health and CMV-seropositive. For the CDR3, the DNA is TGTGCCAGCAGCCCCGGGGGACAGGAGGGAGAAAAACTGTTTTTT. It is translated as CASSPGGQEGEKLFF.